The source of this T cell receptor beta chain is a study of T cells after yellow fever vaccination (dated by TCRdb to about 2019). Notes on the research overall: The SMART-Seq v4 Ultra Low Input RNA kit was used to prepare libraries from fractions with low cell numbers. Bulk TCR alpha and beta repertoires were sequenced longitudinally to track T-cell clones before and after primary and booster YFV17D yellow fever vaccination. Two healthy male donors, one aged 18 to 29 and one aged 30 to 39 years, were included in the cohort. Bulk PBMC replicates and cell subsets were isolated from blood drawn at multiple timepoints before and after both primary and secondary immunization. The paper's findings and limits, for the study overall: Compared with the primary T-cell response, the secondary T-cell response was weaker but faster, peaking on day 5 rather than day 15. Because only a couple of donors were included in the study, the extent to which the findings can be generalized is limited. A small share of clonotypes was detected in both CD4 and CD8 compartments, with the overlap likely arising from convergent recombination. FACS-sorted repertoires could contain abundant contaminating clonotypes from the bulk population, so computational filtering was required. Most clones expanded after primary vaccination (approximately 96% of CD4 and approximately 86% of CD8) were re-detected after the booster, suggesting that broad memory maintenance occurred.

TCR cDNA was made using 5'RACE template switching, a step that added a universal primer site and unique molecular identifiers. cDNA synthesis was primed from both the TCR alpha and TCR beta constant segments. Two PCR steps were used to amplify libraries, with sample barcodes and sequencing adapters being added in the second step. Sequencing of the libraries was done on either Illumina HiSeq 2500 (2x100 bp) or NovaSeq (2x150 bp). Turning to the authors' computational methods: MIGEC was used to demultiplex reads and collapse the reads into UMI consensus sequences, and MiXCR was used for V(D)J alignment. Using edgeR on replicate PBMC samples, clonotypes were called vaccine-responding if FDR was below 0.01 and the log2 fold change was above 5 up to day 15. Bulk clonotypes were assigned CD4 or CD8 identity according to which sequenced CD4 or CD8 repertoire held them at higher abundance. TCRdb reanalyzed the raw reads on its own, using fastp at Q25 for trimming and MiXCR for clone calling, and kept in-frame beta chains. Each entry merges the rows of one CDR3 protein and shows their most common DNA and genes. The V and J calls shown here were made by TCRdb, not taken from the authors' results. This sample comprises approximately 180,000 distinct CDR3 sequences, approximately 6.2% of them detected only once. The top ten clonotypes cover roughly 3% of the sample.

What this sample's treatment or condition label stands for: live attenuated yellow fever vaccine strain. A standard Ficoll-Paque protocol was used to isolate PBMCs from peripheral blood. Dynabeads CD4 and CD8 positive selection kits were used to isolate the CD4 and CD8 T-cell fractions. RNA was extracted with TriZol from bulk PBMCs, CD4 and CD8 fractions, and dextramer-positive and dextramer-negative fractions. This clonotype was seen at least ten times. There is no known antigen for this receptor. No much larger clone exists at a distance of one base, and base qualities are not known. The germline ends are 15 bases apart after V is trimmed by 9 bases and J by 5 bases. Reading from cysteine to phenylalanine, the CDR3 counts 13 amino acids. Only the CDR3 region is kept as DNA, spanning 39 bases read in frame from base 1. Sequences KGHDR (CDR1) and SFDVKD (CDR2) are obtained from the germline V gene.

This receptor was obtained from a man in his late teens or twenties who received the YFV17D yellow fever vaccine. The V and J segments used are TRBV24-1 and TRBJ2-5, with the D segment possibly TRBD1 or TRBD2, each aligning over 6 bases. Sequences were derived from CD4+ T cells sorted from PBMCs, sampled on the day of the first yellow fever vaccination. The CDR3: CATAGEVWETQYF. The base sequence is TGTGCCACCGCAGGGGAGGTTTGGGAGACCCAGTACTTC.